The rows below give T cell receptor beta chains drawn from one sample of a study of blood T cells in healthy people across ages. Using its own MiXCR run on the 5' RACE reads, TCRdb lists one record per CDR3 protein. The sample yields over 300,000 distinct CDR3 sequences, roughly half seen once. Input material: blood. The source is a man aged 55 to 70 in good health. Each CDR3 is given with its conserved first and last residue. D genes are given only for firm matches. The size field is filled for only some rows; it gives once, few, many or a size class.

CACHGTVVYEQYF,TGTGCCTGCCATGGGACGGTGGTATACGAGCAGTACTTC,TRBJ2-7,NA,TRBV30,few
CSAPPSGASSYNEQFF,TGCAGTGCTCCACCGAGCGGGGCTAGCTCCTACAATGAGCAGTTCTTC,TRBJ2-1,TRBD2,TRBV20-1,NA
CASRTENTDTQYF,TGTGCCAGCAGGACAGAGAACACAGATACGCAGTATTTT,TRBJ2-3,NA,TRBV6-1,few
CASSQDYRGNEQFF,TGTGCCAGCAGCCAAGATTACCGCGGCAATGAGCAGTTCTTC,TRBJ2-1,NA,TRBV14,few
CASRMALETQYF,TGTGCCAGCAGGATGGCCCTTGAGACCCAGTACTTC,TRBJ2-5,NA,TRBV6-1,NA
CASSRGALDTQYF,TGTGCCAGCAGTCGTGGGGCCCTGGATACGCAGTATTTT,TRBJ2-3,NA,TRBV25-1,NA
CASSVEYRLTDTQYF,TGTGCCAGCAGCGTAGAGTACCGCCTCACGGATACGCAGTATTTT,TRBJ2-3,NA,TRBV9,few
CASSQVHRGATEAFF,TGTGCCAGCAGCCAAGTTCACAGGGGGGCCACTGAAGCTTTCTTT,TRBJ1-1,TRBD1,TRBV4-2,NA
CASSLRVGRETQYF,TGTGCCAGCAGCTTAAGGGTTGGAAGAGAGACCCAGTACTTC,TRBJ2-5,NA,TRBV11-2,NA
CATGTGKPQHF,TGTGCCACCGGGACCGGCAAGCCCCAGCATTTT,TRBJ1-5,NA,TRBV6-1,many
CASSLMGGGKFDEQFF,TGTGCCAGCAGTTTAATGGGCGGGGGGAAATTCGATGAGCAGTTCTTC,TRBJ2-1,TRBD2,TRBV27,many
CSVEVTAGGEQFF,TGCAGCGTTGAAGTGACAGCCGGCGGTGAGCAGTTCTTC,TRBJ2-1,NA,TRBV29-1,NA
CAWRGLPGETQYF,TGTGCCTGGAGAGGGCTTCCTGGAGAGACCCAGTACTTC,TRBJ2-5,NA,TRBV30,many
CASSQDPQGKSPLHF,TGCGCCAGCAGCCAAGATCCCCAGGGCAAATCACCCCTCCACTTT,TRBJ1-6,NA,TRBV4-1,NA
CSATTSDSPLHF,TGCAGTGCTACCACGTCGGATTCACCCCTCCACTTT,TRBJ1-6,NA,TRBV20-1,NA
CASNPDRGEQFF,TGCGCCAGCAACCCCGATCGAGGCGAGCAGTTCTTC,TRBJ2-1,NA,TRBV5-1,few
CASSSLSGTSGSVYNEQYF,TGTGCCAGCAGTTCTTTATCCGGGACTAGCGGGAGCGTATACAATGAGCAGTACTTC,TRBJ2-7,TRBD2,TRBV6-4,NA
CSVEVRRGYTF,TGCAGCGTTGAAGTCAGGAGGGGCTACACCTTC,TRBJ1-2,NA,TRBV29-1,few
CASSQGASGVNEQFF,TGCGCCAGCAGCCAAGGGGCTAGCGGAGTCAATGAGCAGTTCTTC,TRBJ2-1,TRBD2,TRBV4-3,many
CASTGTESSEQYF,TGCGCCAGCACCGGGACAGAGTCGTCCGAGCAGTACTTC,TRBJ2-7,TRBD1,TRBV5-1,NA
CASSGTGHFGEQFF,TGTGCCAGCAGCGGAACAGGACACTTCGGTGAGCAGTTCTTC,TRBJ2-1,NA,TRBV9,once
CASSEAGATYNEQFF,TGTGCCAGCAGTGAAGCAGGGGCGACCTACAATGAGCAGTTCTTC,TRBJ2-1,NA,TRBV6-1,NA
CSAVMGLAGRSGGNEQFF,TGCAGTGCGGTAATGGGTCTAGCGGGACGTTCGGGGGGAAATGAGCAGTTCTTC,TRBJ2-1,TRBD2,TRBV20-1,NA
CASSLGPSGRTNNEQFF,TGCGCCAGCAGCCTGGGTCCTAGCGGGAGGACCAATAATGAGCAGTTCTTC,TRBJ2-1,TRBD2,TRBV5-1,NA
CASSPEGSYEQYF,TGTGCCAGCAGCCCGGAGGGGTCCTACGAGCAGTACTTC,TRBJ2-7,NA,TRBV7-9,few
CASSQDLAGGTNTGELFF,TGCGCCAGCAGCCAAGATCTAGCGGGGGGCACGAACACCGGGGAGCTGTTTTTT,TRBJ2-2,TRBD2,TRBV4-1,NA
CAISWGDTQYF,TGTGCCATCAGCTGGGGAGATACGCAGTATTTT,TRBJ2-3,NA,TRBV10-3,few
CASSQGRGVREQYF,TGTGCCAGCAGCCAAGGACGGGGGGTTCGAGAGCAGTACTTC,TRBJ2-5,TRBD2,TRBV28,few
CSARGQAHGDEQYF,TGCAGTGCTAGGGGGCAGGCCCACGGGGACGAGCAGTACTTC,TRBJ2-7,NA,TRBV20-1,NA
CASSPTGTGLQYF,TGTGCCAGCAGCCCGACTGGGACAGGGCTTCAGTACTTC,TRBJ2-7,TRBD1,TRBV12-3/TRBV12-4,few
CASSLFSSSGGEQFF,TGTGCCAGCAGTTTATTTAGTTCAAGCGGGGGTGAGCAGTTCTTC,TRBJ2-1,TRBD2,TRBV27,few
CAGQTNYGYTF,TGTGCCGGACAGACAAACTATGGCTACACCTTC,TRBJ1-2,NA,TRBV7-9,NA
CASSPPGRTQYF,TGTGCCAGCAGCCCACCCGGGCGGACGCAGTATTTT,TRBJ2-3,NA,TRBV7-2,NA
CASSQYPPGQTSGSTDTQYF,TGCGCCAGCAGCCAATATCCCCCGGGCCAGACTAGCGGGAGCACAGATACGCAGTATTTT,TRBJ2-3,TRBD2,TRBV4-3,few
CSATPSAGHTDTQYF,TGCAGTGCCACGCCCAGCGCGGGGCACACAGATACGCAGTATTTT,TRBJ2-3,NA,TRBV20-1,few
CASSLGADTYNSPLHF,TGTGCCAGCAGTCTGGGGGCAGACACCTATAATTCACCCCTCCACTTT,TRBJ1-6,NA,TRBV9,NA
CASSLGQGFEKLFF,TGTGCCAGCAGCTTAGGGCAGGGTTTCGAAAAACTGTTTTTT,TRBJ1-4,NA,TRBV7-9,many
CAGRPGQGMTGELFF,TGTGCCGGCCGTCCGGGACAGGGCATGACCGGGGAGCTGTTTTTT,TRBJ2-2,TRBD1,TRBV7-2,many
CASSPQSLYEQYF,TGTGCCAGCAGCCCACAGTCACTCTACGAGCAGTACTTC,TRBJ2-7,NA,TRBV7-2,many
CASSATNSPLHF,TGTGCCAGCAGCGCCACTAATTCACCCCTCCACTTT,TRBJ1-6,NA,TRBV12-3/TRBV12-4,NA
CASSSMTGFVGYTF,TGTGCCAGCAGCTCGATGACAGGGTTCGTTGGCTACACCTTC,TRBJ1-2,TRBD1,TRBV7-2,NA
CASISGGTDTQYF,TGTGCCAGCATATCAGGGGGCACAGATACGCAGTATTTT,TRBJ2-3,NA,TRBV25-1,NA
CSAQRQPSSSYEQYF,TGCAGTGCCCAACGACAGCCTAGTTCCTCCTACGAGCAGTACTTC,TRBJ2-7,NA,TRBV20-1,NA
CASSATDPNYGYTF,TGTGCCAGCAGTGCCACGGACCCAAACTATGGCTACACCTTC,TRBJ1-2,NA,TRBV25-1,NA
CASSQRLAGGYNEQFF,TGTGCCAGCAGCCAACGACTAGCGGGGGGTTACAATGAGCAGTTCTTC,TRBJ2-1,TRBD2,TRBV4-2,NA
CASSYRGGTFTDMQYF,TGTGCCAGCAGTTACCGAGGGGGCACCTTCACAGATATGCAGTATTTT,TRBJ2-3,TRBD1,TRBV6-6,NA
CASSLEAGAYEQYF,TGTGCCAGCAGTTTGGAAGCGGGGGCATACGAGCAGTACTTC,TRBJ2-7,TRBD2,TRBV12-3/TRBV12-4,many
CASRDRTANYGYTF,TGTGCCAGCAGAGACCGGACAGCTAACTATGGCTACACCTTC,TRBJ1-2,NA,TRBV2,NA
CASSVAGRRGPHQETQYF,TGTGCCAGCAGCGTAGCGGGGAGGCGGGGACCCCACCAAGAGACCCAGTACTTC,TRBJ2-5,NA,TRBV9,few
CASSLGPLAEDTQYF,TGTGCCAGCAGTTTAGGTCCACTAGCGGAAGATACGCAGTATTTT,TRBJ2-3,TRBD2,TRBV28,NA
CASSSGTALAKNIQYF,TGTGCCAGCAGCTCGGGGACAGCTTTAGCCAAAAACATTCAGTACTTC,TRBJ2-4,TRBD1,TRBV5-4,NA
CASTPMGAIPYEQYF,TGTGCCAGCACACCCATGGGCGCGATACCCTACGAGCAGTACTTC,TRBJ2-7,NA,TRBV12-3/TRBV12-4,NA
CASSFQGGSYEQYF,TGTGCCAGCAGTTTTCAGGGGGGCTCCTACGAGCAGTACTTC,TRBJ2-7,NA,TRBV12-3/TRBV12-4,NA
CASSNSPGSTFYGQPQHF,TGTGCCAGCAGTAACTCTCCCGGGTCCACGTTTTACGGGCAGCCCCAGCATTTT,TRBJ1-5,NA,TRBV6-2/TRBV6-3,few
CASSQAGTIYEQYF,TGTGCCAGCAGCCAAGCCGGGACAATTTACGAGCAGTACTTC,TRBJ2-7,NA,TRBV4-2,many
CASSRQQGDVSEAFF,TGTGCCAGCAGCCGCCAACAGGGTGATGTCTCTGAAGCTTTCTTT,TRBJ1-1,NA,TRBV4-2,few